The following is a TCR beta chain sequence with its context. Its antigen remains unknown. This specimen belongs to a study of T cell responses to AZD1222 COVID-19 vaccine. Germline loops: CDR1 SGHAT, CDR2 FQDESV (reference sequence). Trimming took 7 bases from V and 5 from J; bases not matched to a gene: 10. This CDR3 has 15 residues. Study-level results: White British ancestry dominated among donors, who included more females, and clonal diversity was possibly underestimated.

This table comes from immunoSEQ multiplex PCR, and its TCRdb copy is limited to in-frame clones, with some not included. The data hold around 100,000 clones, with about 80% observed a single time. This clonotype originated in an adult in good health. The starting material was peripheral blood, obtained on day 0 of AZD1222 vaccination. The chain links TRBV11-1 to TRBJ2-5; 10 bases fit TRBD1. The CDR3 region is CASKSRDRGRETQYF. The CDR3 nucleotides are TGTGCCAGCAAGTCGCGGGACAGGGGACGGGAGACCCAGTACTTC. Together with reference TRBV11-1 and TRBJ2-5, the CDR3 gives the full variable domain: EAEVAQSPRYKITEKSQAVAFWCDPISGHATLYWYRQILGQGPELLVQFQDESVVDDSQLPKDRFSAERLKGVDSTLKIQPAELGDSAMYLCASKSRDRGRETQYFGPGTRLLVL.